A single T cell receptor beta chain is shown here with its context. Its antigen is as yet unknown. This record comes from a study of shared clonotypes between healthy human individuals. Sorted-subset replicate PCR reactions contained 150 to 200 ng DNA, corresponding to some 28,000 T cell genomes. Original analysis: ImmunoSEQ gave junction-only sequences without quality scores, so filtering differed. Here immunoSEQ multiplex PCR was the method, and the copy in TCRdb shows in-frame clones only, minus some. V and J calls and clone size are those listed in that table; D and trimming were worked out from the DNA. The data show more than 2 million clones, approximately 95% seen once. The V end lost 3 bases, the J end lost 5 bases, and 11 bases lay between the germline ends. The germline V gene has CDR1 SGHRS and CDR2 YFSETQ. There are 14 residues in the CDR3. General observations from the study: Among the subsets, naive ones generally showed larger estimated richness than memory ones.

The clonotype originates from a man aged 18-30 years in good health. Specimen: naive CD4+ T cells sorted from blood. Regarding subset: CD45RA+ positively selected. The V call is TRBV5-1, the J call TRBJ2-2, with TRBD2 as a possible D gene (6 bases). The DNA of the CDR3 is TGCGCCAGCAGCTCACTCGGGGGTACCGGGGAGCTGTTTTTT. Protein sequence: CASSSLGGTGELFF.